This is a list of T cell receptor beta chains from one sample in a study of CD8+CD57+ T cells in acquired aplastic anemia. TCRdb ran MiXCR on the reads and lists one entry per CDR3 protein. The sample carries roughly 130,000 distinct CDR3 sequences, around 48% recorded once. The source material was sorted CD4+, CD8+, or CD8+CD57+ T cells (not recorded which) from PBMCs. All receptors come from a human donor in good health, serving as a control. The CDR3 runs from the conserved cysteine through the conserved F or W. A D gene is named only where the DNA matches it firmly. Size tells how often a clone was seen (once, few, many) or the class of an expanded clone, and some rows leave it out.

CDR3 protein,CDR3 DNA,clone size,J gene,D gene,V gene
CASSLPSGVDLETQYF,TGTGCCAGCAGCTTACCCAGCGGGGTTGATTTGGAGACCCAGTACTTC,many,TRBJ2-5,TRBD2,TRBV7-9
CASSSTGGINHGYTF,TGTGCCAGCAGCTCGACGGGAGGGATTAACCATGGCTACACCTTC,.,TRBJ1-2,.,TRBV11-2
CASIMQGAVNEQFF,TGTGCCAGTATTATGCAGGGGGCTGTCAATGAGCAGTTCTTC,many,TRBJ2-1,TRBD1,TRBV7-9
CASSLQPAYEQYF,TGTGCCAGCAGCTTACAGCCGGCCTACGAGCAGTACTTC,many,TRBJ2-7,.,TRBV7-3
CSVEVATGGRNYGYTF,TGCAGCGTTGAAGTTGCGACAGGGGGCCGGAACTATGGCTACACCTTC,once,TRBJ1-2,TRBD1,TRBV29-1
CASSLGQGFTEAFF,TGTGCCAGCAGTTTAGGACAGGGCTTCACTGAAGCTTTCTTT,many,TRBJ1-1,TRBD1,TRBV12-3/TRBV12-4
CASKSRITDTQYF,TGTGCCAGCAAGAGTAGGATCACAGATACGCAGTATTTT,.,TRBJ2-3,.,TRBV2
CSVLAGAHTGELFF,TGCAGCGTGCTAGCGGGGGCCCACACCGGGGAGCTGTTTTTT,.,TRBJ2-2,TRBD2,TRBV29-1
CASRPGKGTYEQYF,TGTGCCAGCAGGCCCGGTAAGGGGACCTACGAGCAGTACTTC,many,TRBJ2-7,.,TRBV12-3/TRBV12-4
CASSLRGLAALGNEQFF,TGTGCCAGCAGTTTAAGGGGACTAGCGGCCCTAGGTAATGAGCAGTTCTTC,many,TRBJ2-1,TRBD2,TRBV12-3/TRBV12-4
CASSPGLTRRNEQFF,TGTGCCAGTAGTCCCGGGTTGACGCGGAGGAATGAGCAGTTCTTC,many,TRBJ2-1,.,TRBV19
CASSELLSGDYNEQFF,TGTGCCAGCAGTGAACTTTTATCAGGGGACTACAATGAGCAGTTCTTC,.,TRBJ2-1,.,TRBV25-1
CASSEVWREFYGYTF,TGTGCCAGCAGTGAGGTCTGGAGGGAGTTCTATGGCTACACCTTC,.,TRBJ1-2,.,TRBV6-1
CASSFRGRMDGYTF,TGTGCCAGCAGCTTCAGGGGGCGAATGGATGGCTACACCTTC,many,TRBJ1-2,TRBD1,TRBV2
CASSRGTSVSYEQYF,TGTGCCAGCAGCCGGGGAACTAGCGTCTCCTACGAGCAGTACTTC,.,TRBJ2-7,TRBD2,TRBV5-8
CASSQVDMGFRTDTQYF,TGCGCCAGCAGCCAAGTCGATATGGGGTTTCGCACAGATACGCAGTATTTT,.,TRBJ2-3,.,TRBV4-1
CASSTGQASGPQHF,TGTGCCAGCAGCACGGGACAGGCTTCAGGGCCCCAGCATTTT,many,TRBJ1-5,TRBD1,TRBV7-9
CASSSGAGNSPLHF,TGTGCCAGCAGCTCCGGGGCGGGGAATTCACCCCTCCACTTT,.,TRBJ1-6,.,TRBV7-9
CASSVQATNEKLFF,TGTGCCAGCAGCGTACAAGCAACTAATGAAAAACTGTTTTTT,.,TRBJ1-4,.,TRBV7-8
CASSPYIAGVNTDTQYF,TGTGCCAGCAGCCCCTATATAGCGGGGGTTAACACAGATACGCAGTATTTT,many,TRBJ2-3,TRBD2,TRBV7-9
CASFQSAGKMNTEAFF,TGTGCCAGCTTTCAGTCGGCAGGGAAGATGAACACTGAAGCTTTCTTT,.,TRBJ1-1,.,TRBV18
CASSPGQATDTQYF,TGCGCCAGCAGCCCGGGACAGGCCACAGATACGCAGTATTTT,many,TRBJ2-3,TRBD1,TRBV5-1
CASTKGDRRDEQYF,TGTGCCAGCACCAAAGGGGACAGGAGAGACGAGCAGTACTTC,many,TRBJ2-7,TRBD1,TRBV7-2
CASSPPRQGINTGELFF,TGTGCCAGTAGTCCCCCCAGACAGGGAATTAACACCGGGGAGCTGTTTTTT,many,TRBJ2-2,TRBD1,TRBV19
CASSLAISNQPQHF,TGTGCCAGCAGCTTGGCCATCAGCAATCAGCCCCAGCATTTT,.,TRBJ1-5,.,TRBV7-9
CASSSNQGGTGYSGANVLTF,TGTGCCAGCAGCTCGAACCAGGGAGGGACAGGGTACTCTGGGGCCAACGTCCTGACTTTC,.,TRBJ2-6,TRBD1,TRBV7-1
CASSLSTSGNTIYF,TGTGCCAGCAGTTTATCCACCTCTGGAAACACCATATATTTT,many,TRBJ1-3,.,TRBV27
CASSTDYRDRGFADTQYF,TGTGCCAGTAGTACAGACTACCGGGACAGGGGATTCGCAGATACGCAGTATTTT,.,TRBJ2-3,TRBD1,TRBV19
CSGGQGANEQFF,TGCAGCGGGGGACAGGGGGCCAATGAGCAGTTCTTC,.,TRBJ2-1,TRBD1,TRBV29-1
CASSSSHGTDTQYF,TGTGCCAGCAGCTCATCTCATGGCACAGATACGCAGTATTTT,many,TRBJ2-3,.,TRBV13
CATSDPVGVSYNEQFF,TGTGCCACCAGTGATCCCGTCGGGGTTTCCTACAATGAGCAGTTCTTC,.,TRBJ2-1,.,TRBV24-1
CASRGRRANTEAFF,TGTGCCAGCCGTGGAAGAAGGGCCAACACTGAAGCTTTCTTT,.,TRBJ1-1,.,TRBV2
CAISGTRTGTGATEAFF,TGTGCCATCAGTGGCACCAGGACCGGGACAGGGGCCACTGAAGCTTTCTTT,many,TRBJ1-1,TRBD1,TRBV10-3
CASSYLGTSGSTDTQYF,TGCGCCAGCAGCTACCTCGGGACTAGCGGGTCTACAGATACGCAGTATTTT,many,TRBJ2-3,TRBD2,TRBV5-1
CATSTSRDTMSRPQHF,TGTGCCACCAGCACTTCACGGGACACAATGAGTCGGCCCCAGCATTTT,.,TRBJ1-5,.,TRBV15
CASSPRVGGPQHF,TGTGCCAGTAGTCCAAGGGTGGGTGGGCCCCAGCATTTT,many,TRBJ1-5,.,TRBV19
CASSPTGGSNQPQHF,TGCGCCAGCAGCCCGACAGGGGGGAGCAATCAGCCCCAGCATTTT,.,TRBJ1-5,TRBD1,TRBV5-1
CASSYEGGTEAFF,TGTGCCAGCAGTTACGAGGGAGGGACTGAAGCTTTCTTT,many,TRBJ1-1,.,TRBV6-6
CSARRSDTHTGELFF,TGCAGTGCTAGAAGGTCCGACACGCACACCGGGGAGCTGTTTTTT,many,TRBJ2-2,.,TRBV20-1
CASRRDRGNEKLFF,TGTGCCAGCAGGCGGGACAGGGGAAATGAAAAACTGTTTTTT,many,TRBJ1-4,TRBD1,TRBV3-1
CASSVTSGGGETQHF,TGCGCCAGCAGCGTGACTAGCGGGGGGGGAGAGACCCAGCACTTC,.,TRBJ2-5,TRBD2,TRBV7-2
CASSLVTGQNTGELFF,TGCGCCAGCAGCTTGGTTACAGGCCAGAACACCGGGGAGCTGTTTTTT,many,TRBJ2-2,.,TRBV5-1
CASSVAGSGTHEQYF,TGTGCCAGCAGCGTAGCCGGCTCCGGGACCCACGAGCAGTACTTC,many,TRBJ2-7,.,TRBV9
CASSPGRTSGGVYEQYF,TGTGCCAGCAGTCCTGGGAGGACTAGCGGGGGGGTTTACGAGCAGTACTTC,.,TRBJ2-7,TRBD2,TRBV7-8
CASSTLAGGAGNTQYF,TGTGCCAGCAGCACCCTAGCGGGGGGGGCCGGGAATACGCAGTATTTT,many,TRBJ2-3,TRBD2,TRBV7-2
CSARFGGNYGYTF,TGCAGTGCTAGGTTCGGCGGGAACTATGGCTACACCTTC,.,TRBJ1-2,.,TRBV20-1
CASRPAGQYQPQHF,TGTGCCAGTAGGCCTGCGGGACAGTATCAGCCCCAGCATTTT,once,TRBJ1-5,TRBD1,TRBV19
CASSLNSDSTEKPFF,TGTGCCAGCAGCCTAAATAGTGATTCAACCGAAAAACCGTTTTTT,.,TRBJ1-4,.,TRBV11-3
CASSLGQGAANSPLHF,TGTGCCAGCAGCCTCGGACAGGGGGCCGCTAATTCACCCCTCCACTTT,.,TRBJ1-6,TRBD1,TRBV5-6
CATHRAGGQGAVYEQYF,TGTGCCACCCATCGGGCTGGGGGACAGGGGGCTGTCTACGAGCAGTACTTC,.,TRBJ2-7,TRBD1,TRBV6-5